This T cell receptor (beta chain) was sequenced during a study of blood T cells in healthy people across ages. Whole-study results and caveats: Fewer expanded clones and more diversity marked long-lived versus aged donors.

J gave up 0 bases and V 6 bases, and 7 bases lay outside the gene matches. CDR3 length equals 14 residues. CDR1 is DFQATT and CDR2 is SNEGSKA in the germline V gene (reference sequence). Through a sample-barcoded 5' primer and a J-beta primer mix, a second PCR was run for roughly 6 to 12 cycles. Each cDNA was tagged by a template-switch adaptor containing 12 random nucleotides. Each CDR3 protein gets one entry after TCRdb re-called the 5' RACE reads with MiXCR. The sample lists 800,000 or so distinct CDR3 sequences, 20% to 30% occurring once. There are a few counts of this clonotype. Its antigen is as yet unknown. The data also belong to a second study, concerning T cells of mothers and their children. That work states: Each 15 ul cDNA reaction used roughly 1.6 ug RNA; all RNA was used. The TCR beta CDR3 read count exceeded 9.5 million for each mother and was around 3.1 million for each child.

The rearrangement links TRBV20-1 to TRBJ2-7; 8 nucleotides line up with TRBD1. The origin of this receptor is a boy younger than 18 in good health. Sequenced input: blood. The CDR3 region is CSATDRASSYEQYF. In DNA, the CDR3 is TGCAGTGCCACGGACAGGGCGAGCTCCTACGAGCAGTACTTC.